The 25 T cell receptor beta chains below come from one sample, sequenced in a study of spatial heterogeneity in lung cancer. Each CDR3 protein is one row after TCRdb ran MiXCR on the 5' RACE reads. The data show 6,000 to 7,500 distinct CDR3 sequences, with about 19% seen just once and 18% held by the top ten. Time point in this sample: sample taken at primary tumor resection. Whole RNA from tumor, nontumor lung or frozen PBMC was sequenced unsorted. The sample in question was PBMCs, obtained at surgery. The receptor set was obtained from a female donor with early-stage non-small cell lung cancer.

The J gene is TRBJ1-4, the V gene TRBV2; D call uncertain. Germline-derived CDR1 and CDR2 are SNHLY and FYNNEI. The CDR3 contains 13 residues. The V end was cut by 3 bases, the J end by 8 bases, with 10 bases between. CDR3: CASSEIGREKLFF. The CDR3, as DNA: TGTGCCAGCAGTGAGATCGGAAGGGAAAAACTGTTTTTT. The full variable domain, rest sourced from reference TRBV2 and TRBJ1-4, is EPEVTQTPSHQVTQMGQEVILRCVPISNHLYFYWYRQILGQKVEFLVSFYNNEISEKSEIFDDQFSVERPDGSNFTLKIRSTKLEDSAMYFCASSEIGREKLFFGSGTQLSVL.

This sequence joins TRBV20-1 and TRBJ2-3; D gene ambiguous. Trimming took off 4 bases at V and 0 bases at J, with 11 bases between the two ends. This CDR3 region has 14 residues. Germline V gene sequence: CDR1 DFQATT, CDR2 SNEGSKA (reference sequence). The DNA for the CDR3 is TGCAGTGCTACCGGCCGTGAGAGCACAGATACGCAGTATTTT. It encodes CSATGRESTDTQYF.

In its sample, this clonotype was seen a few times. This chain connects TRBV2 to TRBJ1-5; D gene uncertain. The V gene lost 1 base and the J gene lost 7 bases, with 8 bases spanning the gap. This CDR3 region has 13 residues. Germline CDR1 and CDR2: SNHLY and FYNNEI. DNA for the CDR3: TGTGCCAGCAGTGAAGGGTCGGGGCAGCCCCAGCATTTT. Protein product: CASSEGSGQPQHF.

This clonotype was detected a few times. V and J are TRBV12-5 and TRBJ2-5; possibly TRBD1 or TRBD2 for D (5 bases each). The CDR3 extends over 15 amino acids. The V end was cut by 2 bases, the J end by 5 bases, with 15 bases between. Germline loops: CDR1 LGHNT, CDR2 FRNRAP. The DNA of the CDR3 is TGTGCTAGTGGTTTGCCCAGCGAGGGGAAGGAGACCCAGTACTTC. This translates into CASGLPSEGKETQYF.

The rearrangement joins TRBV5-6 to TRBJ2-7, with TRBD1 as a possible D gene (6 bases). This CDR3 has 13 residues. CDR1 is SGHDT, CDR2 YYEEEE, per germline. V lost 4 bases, J lost 3 bases, and 11 bases lay in between. The CDR3 reads CASSPGQHYEQYF. CDR3 nucleotide sequence: TGTGCCAGCAGCCCGGGACAACACTACGAGCAGTACTTC.

This clonotype is labeled medium-sized. The genes are TRBV9 and TRBJ1-1, with D uncertain. Germline-derived CDR1 and CDR2 are SGDLS and YYNGEE. Trimming took off 0 bases at V and 0 bases at J, with 9 bases between the two ends. The CDR3 contains 15 residues. The CDR3 sequence: CASSVDPYLNTEAFF. In DNA form, the CDR3 reads TGTGCCAGCAGCGTAGACCCTTACTTGAACACTGAAGCTTTCTTT. Supplemented by reference TRBV9 and TRBJ1-1, the full variable domain reads DSGVTQTPKHLITATGQRVTLRCSPRSGDLSVYWYQQSLDQGLQFLIQYYNGEERAKGNILERFSAQQFPDLHSELNLSSLELGDSALYFCASSVDPYLNTEAFFGQGTRLTVV.

In this sample, this clonotype is medium-sized (0.01 to 0.1%). The chain recombines TRBV19 with TRBJ1-1, with TRBD1 as a possible D gene (6 bases). Germline V gene sequence: CDR1 LNHDA, CDR2 SQIVND (reference sequence). CDR3 length: 14 residues. The germline V and J ends were trimmed by 4 bases and 5 bases, with 14 bases remaining between them. CDR3 protein: CASSTIQGRTEAFF. CDR3 sequence (DNA): TGTGCCAGTAGTACCATACAGGGAAGGACTGAAGCTTTCTTT.

This clonotype counts as medium-sized (0.01 to 0.1%). The genes are TRBV28 and TRBJ2-2; the match to TRBD1 covers 8 bases. V trimming: 7 bases; J trimming: 6 bases; junction bases outside the gene matches: 10. Per germline, CDR1 MDHEN and CDR2 SYDVKM. The CDR3 spans 15 residues. Here the CDR3 reads CASTRTGFNSGELFF. Here the CDR3 DNA reads TGTGCCAGCACACGGACAGGGTTTAATTCCGGGGAGCTGTTTTTT.

This clonotype ranks as medium-sized. This chain uses TRBV9 with TRBJ2-3; weak D call: TRBD2 (5 bases). CDR1 SGDLS and CDR2 YYNGEE come from the germline V gene. The germline V and J ends were trimmed by 5 bases and 2 bases, with 12 bases remaining between them. This CDR3 region has 14 residues. CDR3 DNA sequence: TGTGCCAGCAGTCCGAACGGGGACACAGATACGCAGTATTTT. This translates into CASSPNGDTDTQYF.

This sequence joins TRBV5-8 and TRBJ2-7, with no clear D. V lost 4 bases to trimming and J lost 3 bases, with 17 bases between them. This CDR3 has 15 residues. The V gene's germline CDR1 is SGHTS and CDR2 YDEGEE. This chain's CDR3 is CASSTPLSRFYEQYF. The CDR3 DNA reads as TGTGCCAGCAGCACGCCTCTCAGCCGATTCTACGAGCAGTACTTC.

This clonotype was picked up a small number of times. The gene calls are TRBV11-2 and TRBJ2-7; D remains ambiguous. CDR1 SGHAT and CDR2 FQNNGV come from the germline V gene. The V gene lost 4 bases and the J gene lost 0 bases, with 13 bases spanning the gap. The length of the CDR3 is 15 residues. The CDR3, as DNA: TGTGCCAGCAGCTCCCTTCGAGGCAGCTCCTACGAGCAGTACTTC. Its protein product is CASSSLRGSSYEQYF.

The chain has TRBV6-5 and TRBJ1-1; TRBD1 matches 7 bases. The CDR3 covers 12 residues. Losses at the gene ends were 5 bases for V and 9 bases for J; bases not matched to a gene: 6. Germline V CDR1 and CDR2: MNHEY, SVGAGI. This CDR3 is CASSPQGGKAFF. The CDR3 DNA reads as TGTGCCAGCAGTCCCCAGGGGGGAAAAGCTTTCTTT.

The chain is built from TRBV11-3 and TRBJ2-1, with 13 bases fitting TRBD2. The CDR3 contains 17 residues. CDR1 SGHNT and CDR2 YENEEA come from the germline V gene. Unmatched junction bases numbered 6, after V lost 4 bases and J lost 3 bases. The CDR3: CASSSGLAGAGYNEQFF. CDR3 bases: TGTGCCAGCAGCTCAGGACTAGCGGGAGCAGGCTACAATGAGCAGTTCTTC.

The J gene is TRBJ2-1, the V gene TRBV6-2 or TRBV6-3; 11 nucleotides agree with TRBD2. CDR3 length: 15 amino acids. The V segment lost 2 bases and the J segment 8 bases; nucleotides outside the gene matches: 5. Germline CDR1 and CDR2: MNHEY and SVGEGT. CDR3 nucleotides: TGTGCCAGCAGTTACCCCCTAGCGGGGGGTGATGAGCAGTTCTTC. Encoded protein: CASSYPLAGGDEQFF.

This clonotype qualifies as medium-sized (0.01 to 0.1%). The V and J genes are TRBV7-6 and TRBJ1-2; 12 nucleotides match TRBD1. The V and J ends lost 4 bases and 6 bases, in that order; junction bases with no gene match: 3. Germline V gene sequence: CDR1 SGHVS, CDR2 FNYEAQ. The CDR3 totals 14 residues. The CDR3 coding sequence is TGTGCCAGCAGCTCCGGGACAGGGGGCGATGGCTACACCTTC. Its protein product is CASSSGTGGDGYTF. The full variable domain, its missing parts supplied by reference TRBV7-6 and TRBJ1-2, is GAGVSQSPRYKVTKRGQDVALRCDPISGHVSLYWYRQALGQGPEFLTYFNYEAQQDKSGLPNDRFSAERPEGSISTLTIQRTEQRDSAMYRCASSSGTGGDGYTFGSGTRLTVV.

V and J are TRBV3-1 and TRBJ2-3; D could derive from TRBD1 or TRBD2 (5 bases each). The CDR3 runs to 15 residues. Germline assignment: CDR1 LGHDT and CDR2 YNNKEL (reference sequence). Trimming left V 6 bases short and J 5 bases short, with 18 bases between. CDR3 sequence reads: CASRGTLHSLDTQYF. DNA of the CDR3: TGTGCCAGCAGAGGGACCCTTCACTCGTTAGATACGCAGTATTTT.

This clonotype was counted many times. The chain uses TRBV10-2 and TRBJ2-1; TRBD1 matches 7 bases. The CDR3 runs to 15 residues. The germline V gene has CDR1 WSHSY and CDR2 SAAADI. J was trimmed by 7 bases and V by 6 bases; bases with no gene match: 12. CDR3 protein: CASRITGDPMNEQFF. Written as DNA, the CDR3 is TGCGCCAGCAGGATTACAGGGGACCCCATGAATGAGCAGTTCTTC.

This clonotype ranks as medium-sized. The chain joins TRBV5-4 to TRBJ2-1; TRBD1 might be the D (6 bases). V lost 4 bases and J lost 2, with 13 bases in between. CDR3 size: 15 residues. Germline assignment: CDR1 SGHNT and CDR2 YYREEE (reference sequence). CDR3 residues: CASSPFKGAYNEQFF. As DNA, the CDR3 is TGTGCCAGCAGCCCCTTTAAGGGGGCCTACAATGAGCAGTTCTTC.

On this clonotype: An end of the junction differs from the germline gene, which may be a read error. V is TRBV3-1 and J is TRBJ1-3; possible D gene TRBD1, 6 bases. Germline CDR1 and CDR2: LGHDT and YNNKEL (reference sequence). CDR3 size: 15 residues. The CDR3: CASSEDGQPGSTIYF. CDR3 bases: TGTGCCAGCAGCGAAGATGGACAGCCAGGAAGCACCATATATTTT.

This clonotype was observed a handful of times. This sequence joins TRBV24-1 and TRBJ2-3; 8 bases agree with TRBD2. Per the germline V gene, CDR1 is KGHDR and CDR2 is SFDVKD. CDR3 length equals 14 residues. V lost 6 bases to trimming and J lost 5 bases; unmatched junction nucleotides: 6. Here the CDR3 reads CATSQAGDGDTQYF. The CDR3, as DNA: TGTGCCACCAGTCAAGCGGGAGATGGAGATACGCAGTATTTT.

This clonotype ranks as medium-sized. This CDR3 is CASSQGLAPSSVGYGYTF. Written as DNA, the CDR3 is TGTGCCAGCAGCCAAGGCCTAGCCCCTAGTTCAGTTGGCTATGGCTACACCTTC. This chain joins TRBV3-1 and TRBJ1-2; D call uncertain. With 1 base removed from V and 4 bases from J, the gap between germline ends came to 22 bases. CDR3 length equals 18 residues. Germline CDR1 and CDR2: LGHDT and YNNKEL (reference sequence).

By proportion, this clonotype is medium-sized. The chain combines TRBV19 with TRBJ1-5, with D maybe TRBD1 (6 bases). CDR3 length: 15 residues. Germline V gene data show CDR1 as LNHDA and CDR2 as SQIVND (reference sequence). V lost 9 bases to trimming and J lost 4 bases, with 19 bases between them. The CDR3 nucleotides read TGTGCCAGCGTCAAAAGGACAGACATAAATCAGCCCCAGCATTTT. Translating gives CASVKRTDINQPQHF.

This clonotype was observed a single time. The rearrangement links TRBV3-1 to TRBJ2-6, with D possibly matching TRBD2 (7 bases). The CDR3 is made up of 21 amino acids. V gave up 3 bases and J gave up 6 bases, with 30 bases separating them. CDR1 is LGHDT, CDR2 YNNKEL, per germline (reference sequence). CDR3: CASSHYRGARKGELEANVLTF. Here the CDR3 DNA reads TGTGCCAGCAGCCATTACCGGGGGGCCCGGAAAGGGGAGCTTGAGGCCAACGTCCTGACTTTC.

By share, this clonotype counts as medium-sized. The gene calls are TRBV12-3 or TRBV12-4 and TRBJ1-2; TRBD1 is a possible D gene (6 bases). Trimming left V 3 bases short and J 4 bases short, with 18 bases between. The CDR3 runs to 16 residues. This chain's CDR3 is CASSLWRLGGSYGYTF. CDR3 bases: TGTGCCAGCAGTTTGTGGAGGCTGGGGGGCTCCTATGGCTACACCTTC.

In its sample, this clonotype is medium-sized (0.01 to 0.1%). CDR3 in DNA: TGCAGTGCTAGCTCAAACGGGGATAGCAATCAGCCCCAGCATTTT. Its protein is CSASSNGDSNQPQHF. This chain links TRBV20-1 with TRBJ1-5; unclear D gene. V lost 3 bases and J lost 0, with 12 bases in between. This CDR3 has 15 residues. The germline V gene has CDR1 DFQATT and CDR2 SNEGSKA (reference sequence).